The 29 T cell receptor beta chains below come from one sample, sequenced in a study of PD-L1 blockade in urothelial cancer. The table came from immunoSEQ multiplex PCR; TCRdb's copy has only in-frame clones and leaves some out. This sample has 30,000 to 40,000 clones, with 65% to 85% found just once. Sequencing used PBMCs, obtained around atezolizumab (anti-PD-L1) treatment. The receptors originated from a man aged 60 to 69 with urothelial cancer.

There are a few counts of this clone. The chain uses TRBV10-3 and TRBJ1-1; the D is unclear. This CDR3 is built from 13 residues. V lost 8 bases and J lost 0, with 10 bases in between. CDR1 and CDR2 from the germline V gene are ENHRY and SYGVKD. This CDR3 reads CAIQQNMNTEAFF. DNA of the CDR3: TGTGCCATCCAACAAAACATGAACACTGAAGCTTTCTTT.

The V and J genes are TRBV30 and TRBJ2-7; tentative D call: TRBD1 (5 bases). V lost 2 bases and J lost 7, with 18 bases in between. The CDR3 loop spans 14 amino acids. Germline CDR1 reads GTSNPN; CDR2 reads SVGIG (reference sequence). The CDR3 DNA sequence: TGTGCCTGGAGTCCCTTGACAGCCACTTGGGAGCAGTACTTC. Protein: CAWSPLTATWEQYF.

This clone was seen a handful of times. The rearrangement joins TRBV5-1 to TRBJ2-1; 10 positions match TRBD2. The CDR3 spans 16 residues. Trimming removed 0 bases from V and 3 bases from J; junction bases left unmatched: 3. Germline V gene lookup returns CDR1 SGHRS and CDR2 YFSETQ. The CDR3 here is CASSLGVAGGYNEQFF. CDR3 nucleotides: TGCGCCAGCAGCTTGGGGGTAGCGGGAGGCTACAATGAGCAGTTCTTC.

The J gene is TRBJ2-7, the V gene TRBV6-5; tentatively, D is TRBD1 (5 bases). The CDR3 contains 13 residues. Deletions cut 5 bases from V and 1 base from J, with 9 bases between. Germline lookup yields CDR1 MNHEY and CDR2 SVGAGI. CDR3 in DNA: TGTGCCAGCAGTAACCCAGGGTCCTACGAGCAGTACTTC. It is translated as CASSNPGSYEQYF.

The chain couples TRBV28 to TRBJ1-5; D call uncertain. The germline V gene has CDR1 MDHEN and CDR2 SYDVKM. V lost 5 bases and J 4 bases, leaving 15 bases between the germline ends. The CDR3 consists of 15 residues. CDR3 DNA: TGTGCCAGCAGTCCCCCACCCGTACAGAATCAGCCCCAGCATTTT. Amino acid sequence: CASSPPPVQNQPQHF.

The gene calls are TRBV28 and TRBJ2-2; no firm D call. The CDR3 consists of 15 residues. CDR1 MDHEN and CDR2 SYDVKM come from the germline V gene. V shed 6 bases and J shed 4 bases, with 15 bases lying between them. The CDR3, as DNA: TGTGCCAGCAGCCTATACGTTACGCCCACCGGGGAGCTGTTTTTT. Translating it yields CASSLYVTPTGELFF.

The chain recombines TRBV6-1 with TRBJ1-2; D gene unclear. V was pared by 2 bases and J by 5 bases, with 9 bases between. Looked up from germline, CDR1 is MNHNS and CDR2 is SASEGT. This CDR3 region has 13 residues. CDR3 loop: CASSESGQYGYTF. The CDR3 coding sequence is TGTGCCAGCAGTGAAAGTGGGCAGTATGGCTACACCTTC.

CDR3 in amino acids: CASSQDRESYEQYF. The DNA of the CDR3 is TGCGCCAGCAGCCAAGATAGGGAGTCCTACGAGCAGTACTTC. The genes are TRBV4-3 and TRBJ2-7; TRBD2 might be the D (5 bases). In germline, CDR1 is LGHNA, CDR2 YSLEER. The V end lost 0 bases, the J end lost 1 base, and 7 bases lay between the germline ends. The CDR3 is made up of 14 amino acids.

This chain uses TRBV5-6 with TRBJ2-5, with 7 bases lining up with TRBD1. V shed 4 bases, J shed 7 bases, and the junction held 10 bases outside the gene matches. Germline lookup yields CDR1 SGHDT and CDR2 YYEEEE. This CDR3 region has 14 residues. For the CDR3, the DNA is TGTGCCAGCAGCAGGGACAGCCCGATTGGGACCCAGTACTTC. This codes for CASSRDSPIGTQYF.

This chain joins TRBV4-2 and TRBJ2-5; 9 nucleotides align to TRBD1. This CDR3 is 15 amino acids long. The J segment lost 5 bases and the V segment lost 0 bases, leaving 4 bases of the junction unmatched. Germline CDR1 reads LGHNA; CDR2 reads YNFKEQ. CDR3 DNA: TGTGCCAGCAGCCAAGATGGACAGGGGTACGAGACCCAGTACTTC. This translates into CASSQDGQGYETQYF.

The chain is built from TRBV28 and TRBJ2-1; 7 bases match TRBD1. V lost 5 bases to trimming and J lost 10 bases; unmatched junction nucleotides: 5. There are 12 residues in the CDR3. CDR1 is MDHEN, CDR2 SYDVKM, per germline. The CDR3 bases are TGTGCCAGCAGTATTCGGACAGGAGAGCAGTTCTTC. Translating gives CASSIRTGEQFF. Variable domain in full (rest from reference TRBV28 and TRBJ2-1): DVKVTQSSRYLVKRTGEKVFLECVQDMDHENMFWYRQDPGLGLRLIYFSYDVKMKEKGDIPEGYSVSREKKERFSLILESASTNQTSMYLCASSIRTGEQFFGPGTRLTVL.

This clone was recorded a few times. The V gene is TRBV25-1, the J gene TRBJ1-4; D remains unclear. CDR1 is MGHDK and CDR2 is SYGVNS in the germline V gene. V was trimmed by 6 bases and J by 4 bases, leaving 9 bases between them. There are 13 residues in the CDR3. CDR3 region: CASRVRDNEKLFF. The CDR3 coding sequence is TGTGCCAGCAGGGTGCGGGATAATGAAAAACTGTTTTTT.

The V call is TRBV5-6, the J call TRBJ1-2; 8 bases map to TRBD1. Germline values: CDR1 SGHDT, CDR2 YYEEEE. With V trimmed by 3 bases and J by 5 bases, 12 bases remained unmatched. The CDR3 extends over 16 amino acids. CDR3 in amino acids: CASSSLDREVPYGYTF. The CDR3 DNA reads TGTGCCAGCAGCTCACTGGACAGGGAGGTCCCTTATGGCTACACCTTC.

V gene TRBV19 combines with J gene TRBJ1-5; 7 bases are a match to TRBD1. Trimming cost V 6 bases and J 1 base; bases outside gene matches: 9. The CDR3 sequence is 16 residues long. CDR1 LNHDA and CDR2 SQIVND come from the germline V gene (reference sequence). This CDR3 reads CASRNTGVGSNQPQHF. As DNA, the CDR3 is TGTGCCAGTAGGAACACAGGGGTGGGGAGCAATCAGCCCCAGCATTTT. Together with reference TRBV19 and TRBJ1-5, the CDR3 gives the full variable domain: DGGITQSPKYLFRKEGQNVTLSCEQNLNHDAMYWYRQDPGQGLRLIYYSQIVNDFQKGDIAEGYSVSREKKESFPLTVTSAQKNPTAFYLCASRNTGVGSNQPQHFGDGTRLSIL.

V usage is TRBV18 and J usage is TRBJ1-1, with D possibly matching TRBD1 (5 bases). V was pared by 3 bases and J by 1 base, with 9 bases between. CDR1 KGHSH and CDR2 LQKENI come from the germline V gene. The CDR3 is 14 amino acids. This chain's CDR3 is CASSPGGANTEAFF. The CDR3 DNA is TGTGCCAGCTCACCGGGAGGGGCGAACACTGAAGCTTTCTTT.

The rearrangement joins TRBV4-2 to TRBJ1-6, with no clear D. Trimming removed 1 base at V and 6 bases at J, with 7 bases between. CDR1 and CDR2 from the germline V gene are LGHNA and YNFKEQ. This CDR3 has 14 residues. The CDR3 protein is CASSQGEGNSPLHF. The CDR3 bases are TGTGCCAGCAGCCAAGGGGAGGGTAATTCACCCCTCCACTTT.

The rearrangement uses TRBV2 and TRBJ2-4; D is perhaps TRBD1 (7 bases). V gave up 5 bases and J gave up 4 bases, with 15 bases separating them. The CDR3 consists of 15 residues. From germline, CDR1 is SNHLY and CDR2 FYNNEI. In DNA, the CDR3 is TGTGCCAGCAGTCCAGGGGGGTCGGCTAAAAACATTCAGTACTTC. This codes for CASSPGGSAKNIQYF.

The chain links TRBV6-5 to TRBJ2-7; D unresolved. This CDR3 spans 15 amino acids. The V gene's germline CDR1 is MNHEY and CDR2 SVGAGI. V gave up 9 bases and J gave up 4 bases, with 22 bases separating them. CDR3 DNA: TGTGCCAGTAAAGAGGCGGCTACCGCCGGTTACGAGCAGTACTTC. This codes for CASKEAATAGYEQYF.

The chain recombines TRBV11-2 with TRBJ1-6; D is possibly TRBD1 (5 bases). V lost 1 base and J lost 8, with 12 bases in between. Germline V gives CDR1 SGHAT, CDR2 FQNNGV. The CDR3 covers 15 residues. CDR3 amino acids: CASSLVGGKDSPLHF. CDR3 sequence (DNA): TGTGCCAGCAGCTTAGTGGGGGGGAAAGATTCACCCCTCCACTTT.

This sequence joins TRBV7-6 and TRBJ2-1; 13 bases match TRBD2. Germline V gene lookup returns CDR1 SGHVS and CDR2 FNYEAQ. V lost 1 base to trimming and J lost 9 bases; unmatched junction nucleotides: 6. The CDR3 covers 16 residues. The CDR3 here is CASSLGTSGRWAEQFF. The CDR3 bases are TGTGCCAGCAGCTTAGGGACTAGCGGGAGATGGGCTGAGCAGTTCTTC.

The genes are TRBV10-1 and TRBJ2-5; tentatively, D is TRBD1 (6 bases). V dropped 4 bases and J dropped 6 bases, with 15 bases sitting between them. This CDR3 is built from 14 residues. From germline, CDR1 is WNHNN and CDR2 SYGVQD (reference sequence). In DNA, the CDR3 is TGCGCCAGCAGTGCCTCAGGGGTGGCACAGACCCAGTACTTC. Protein: CASSASGVAQTQYF.

This clone was seen more than once but under ten times. The V call is TRBV6-1, the J call TRBJ1-1, with 8 bases fitting TRBD1. The CDR3 has 14 amino acids. Germline assignment: CDR1 MNHNS and CDR2 SASEGT. The ends lost 6 bases at V and 1 base at J; junction bases unmatched: 4. The CDR3 nucleotides are TGTGCCAGCAGGGGGACAGGAAGGAACACTGAAGCTTTCTTT. Protein product: CASRGTGRNTEAFF.

The chain has TRBV6-4 and TRBJ1-5; weak D call: TRBD1 (5 bases). V lost 6 bases and J lost 8, with 11 bases in between. Germline lookup yields CDR1 MRHNA and CDR2 SNTAGT. CDR3 length: 12 amino acids. The CDR3 nucleotides read TGTGCCAGCAGGACTGGAGGGGAGCCCCAGCATTTT. Translated: CASRTGGEPQHF.

The gene calls are TRBV15 and TRBJ1-1; D is undetermined. CDR1 LNHNV and CDR2 YYDKDF come from the germline V gene (reference sequence). CDR3 length: 13 residues. Trimming pared 2 bases from V and 1 base from J, leaving 5 bases between. The CDR3 DNA sequence: TGTGCCACCAGCAGAACGGGGAACACTGAAGCTTTCTTT. It yields the protein CATSRTGNTEAFF.

The chain links TRBV5-4 to TRBJ1-1, with 8 bases matching TRBD1. Germline V gives CDR1 SGHNT, CDR2 YYREEE (reference sequence). The J segment lost 4 bases and the V segment lost 3 bases, leaving 8 bases of the junction unmatched. The CDR3 sequence is 15 residues long. The chain's CDR3 is CASSWSTGGGTEAFF. The CDR3 bases are TGTGCCAGCAGCTGGTCCACAGGGGGAGGCACTGAAGCTTTCTTT.

This clone was recorded once. The rearrangement uses TRBV19 and TRBJ2-1; D may be TRBD2 (5 bases). The CDR3 has 15 amino acids. The germline V gene encodes CDR1 LNHDA and CDR2 SQIVND (reference sequence). The germline V and J ends were trimmed by 3 bases and 2 bases, with 11 bases remaining between them. In DNA form, the CDR3 reads TGTGCCAGTAGTATCGGGGTGACACCCTACAATGAGCAGTTCTTC. This translates into CASSIGVTPYNEQFF.

The chain joins TRBV28 to TRBJ2-7; tentatively, D is TRBD2 (5 bases). Trimming stripped 8 bases from V and 2 bases from J, with 10 bases between. Germline values: CDR1 MDHEN, CDR2 SYDVKM. This CDR3 is built from 12 residues. This CDR3 reads CASLGSTYEQYF. The CDR3 bases are TGTGCCAGCCTGGGGAGTACCTACGAGCAGTACTTC. The full variable domain, rest sourced from reference TRBV28 and TRBJ2-7, is DVKVTQSSRYLVKRTGEKVFLECVQDMDHENMFWYRQDPGLGLRLIYFSYDVKMKEKGDIPEGYSVSREKKERFSLILESASTNQTSMYLCASLGSTYEQYFGPGTRLTVT.

This clone was counted only a few times. The chain joins TRBV9 to TRBJ2-2; 9 bases align to TRBD1. Germline values: CDR1 SGDLS, CDR2 YYNGEE. V dropped 0 bases and J dropped 8; count of bases not matched to a gene: 5. This CDR3 is built from 15 residues. Here the CDR3 DNA reads TGTGCCAGCAGCGTAGAGACAGGGGGTTTGGGGGAGCTGTTTTTT. Translation: CASSVETGGLGELFF. The full variable domain, in which reference TRBV9 and TRBJ2-2 provide the parts outside the CDR3, is DSGVTQTPKHLITATGQRVTLRCSPRSGDLSVYWYQQSLDQGLQFLIQYYNGEERAKGNILERFSAQQFPDLHSELNLSSLELGDSALYFCASSVETGGLGELFFGEGSRLTVL.

The chain joins TRBV7-2 to TRBJ2-7, with 10 bases fitting TRBD1. The CDR3 is 15 residues long. Germline V gives CDR1 SGHTA, CDR2 FQGNSA. V gave up 2 bases and J gave up 0 bases; unmatched junction bases: 1. The CDR3 here is CASSLRQGASYEQYF. The CDR3 DNA reads TGTGCCAGCAGCTTAAGACAGGGGGCCTCCTACGAGCAGTACTTC.